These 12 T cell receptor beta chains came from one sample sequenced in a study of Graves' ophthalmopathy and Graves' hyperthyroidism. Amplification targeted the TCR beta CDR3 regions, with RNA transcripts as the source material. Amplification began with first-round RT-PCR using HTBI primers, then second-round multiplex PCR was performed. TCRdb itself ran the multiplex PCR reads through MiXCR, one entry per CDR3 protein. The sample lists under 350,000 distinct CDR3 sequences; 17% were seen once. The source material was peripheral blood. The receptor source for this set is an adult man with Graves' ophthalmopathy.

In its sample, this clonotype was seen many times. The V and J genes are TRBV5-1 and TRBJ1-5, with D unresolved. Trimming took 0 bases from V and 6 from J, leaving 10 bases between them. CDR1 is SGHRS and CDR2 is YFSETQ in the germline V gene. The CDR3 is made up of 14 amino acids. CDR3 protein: CASSLDRATQPQHF. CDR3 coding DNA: TGCGCCAGCAGCTTGGATAGGGCTACTCAGCCCCAGCATTTT.

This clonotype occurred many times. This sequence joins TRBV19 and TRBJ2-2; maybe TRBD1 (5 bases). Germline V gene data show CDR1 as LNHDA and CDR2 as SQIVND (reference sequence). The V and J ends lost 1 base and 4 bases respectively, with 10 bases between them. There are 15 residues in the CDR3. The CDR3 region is CASSIGGRATGELFF. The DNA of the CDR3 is TGTGCCAGTAGTATAGGGGGCAGGGCCACCGGGGAGCTGTTTTTT.

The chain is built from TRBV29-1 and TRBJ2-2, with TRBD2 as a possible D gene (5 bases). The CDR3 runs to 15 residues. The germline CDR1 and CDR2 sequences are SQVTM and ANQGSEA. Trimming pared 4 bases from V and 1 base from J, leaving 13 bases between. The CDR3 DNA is TGCAGCGTTGGTCTAGCCAGCCAGAACACCGGGGAGCTGTTTTTT. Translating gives CSVGLASQNTGELFF.

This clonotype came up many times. The CDR3 region has the DNA TGTGCTAGTGGTTTGGTAAGGGAGATAGTAAACACTGAAGCTTTCTTT. Its protein is CASGLVREIVNTEAFF. The V call is TRBV12-5, the J call TRBJ1-1; D not certain. The germline gives CDR1 LGHNT, CDR2 FRNRAP. V lost 0 bases, J lost 2 bases, and 13 bases lay in between. CDR3 length equals 16 residues.

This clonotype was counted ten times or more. As DNA, the CDR3 is TGTGCCAGCAGCCCTCGGGGGGCCAACACCGGGGAGCTGTTTTTT. Translation gives CASSPRGANTGELFF. V is TRBV12-3 or TRBV12-4 and J is TRBJ2-2; D might be TRBD2 (7 bases). V dropped 6 bases and J dropped 2 bases, with 13 bases sitting between them. This CDR3 is built from 15 residues.

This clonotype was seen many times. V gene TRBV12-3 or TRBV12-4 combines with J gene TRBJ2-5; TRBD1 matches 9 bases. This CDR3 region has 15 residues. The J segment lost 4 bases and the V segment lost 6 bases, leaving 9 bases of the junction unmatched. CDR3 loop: CASRPSTGGGETQYF. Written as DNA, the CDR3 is TGTGCCAGCAGACCCTCGACAGGGGGGGGAGAGACCCAGTACTTC.

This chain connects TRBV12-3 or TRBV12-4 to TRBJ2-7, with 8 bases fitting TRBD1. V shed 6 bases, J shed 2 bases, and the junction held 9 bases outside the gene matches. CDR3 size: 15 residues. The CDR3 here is CASSRDRRTTYEQYF. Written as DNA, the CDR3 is TGTGCCAGCAGCCGGGACAGGCGAACCACCTACGAGCAGTACTTC.

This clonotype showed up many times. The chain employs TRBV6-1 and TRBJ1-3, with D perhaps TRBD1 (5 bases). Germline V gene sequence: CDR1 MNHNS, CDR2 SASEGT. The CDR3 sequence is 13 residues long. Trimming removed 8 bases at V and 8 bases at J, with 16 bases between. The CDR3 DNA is TGTGCCAGCTGCGACAGACGCGCTCACACCATATATTTT. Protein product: CASCDRRAHTIYF.

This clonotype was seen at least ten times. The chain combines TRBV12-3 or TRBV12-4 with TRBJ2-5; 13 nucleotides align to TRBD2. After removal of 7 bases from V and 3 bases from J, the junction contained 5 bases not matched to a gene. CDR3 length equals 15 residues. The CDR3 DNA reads TGTGCCAGCAAGGAACTAGCGGGGGGGAAAGAGACCCAGTACTTC. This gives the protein CASKELAGGKETQYF.

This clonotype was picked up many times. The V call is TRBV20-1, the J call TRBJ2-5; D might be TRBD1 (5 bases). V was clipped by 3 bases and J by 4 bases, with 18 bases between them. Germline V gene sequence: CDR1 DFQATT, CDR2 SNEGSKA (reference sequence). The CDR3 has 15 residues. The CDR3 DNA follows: TGCAGTGCTAGTCCAGGTCAGGGTAGGGGAGAGACCCAGTACTTC. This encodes CSASPGQGRGETQYF.

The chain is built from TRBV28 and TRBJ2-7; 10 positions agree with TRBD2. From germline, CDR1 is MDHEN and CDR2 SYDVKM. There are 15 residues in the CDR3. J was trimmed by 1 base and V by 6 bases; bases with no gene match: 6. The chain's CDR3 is CASRPSGRGSYEQYF. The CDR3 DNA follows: TGTGCCAGCAGGCCTAGCGGGAGAGGATCCTACGAGCAGTACTTC.

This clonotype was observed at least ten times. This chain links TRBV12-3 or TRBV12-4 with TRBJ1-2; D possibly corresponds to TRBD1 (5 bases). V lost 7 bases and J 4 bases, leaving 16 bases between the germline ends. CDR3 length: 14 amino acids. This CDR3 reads CASTPGTDSYGYTF. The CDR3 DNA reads TGTGCCAGCACCCCCGGGACGGATTCCTATGGCTACACCTTC.